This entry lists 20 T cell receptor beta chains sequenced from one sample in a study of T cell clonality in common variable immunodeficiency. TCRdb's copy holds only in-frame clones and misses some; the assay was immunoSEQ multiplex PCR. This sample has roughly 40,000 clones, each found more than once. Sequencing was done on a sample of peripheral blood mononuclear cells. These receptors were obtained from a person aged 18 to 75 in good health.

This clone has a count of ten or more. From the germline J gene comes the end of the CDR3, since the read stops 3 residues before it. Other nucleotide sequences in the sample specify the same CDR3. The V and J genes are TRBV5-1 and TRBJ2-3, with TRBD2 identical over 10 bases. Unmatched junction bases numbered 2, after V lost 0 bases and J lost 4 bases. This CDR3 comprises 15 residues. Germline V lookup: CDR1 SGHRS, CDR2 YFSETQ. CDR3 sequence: CASSLGLAGADTQYF. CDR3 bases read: TGCGCCAGCAGCTTGGGGCTAGCGGGAGCAGATACG.

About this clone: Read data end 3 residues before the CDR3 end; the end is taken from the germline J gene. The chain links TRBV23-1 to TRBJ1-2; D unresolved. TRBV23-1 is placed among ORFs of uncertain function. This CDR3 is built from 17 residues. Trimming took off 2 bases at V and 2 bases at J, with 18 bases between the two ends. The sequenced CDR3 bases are TGCGCCAGCAGTCAACCGAAAGCTCACTCTAGAAACTATGGC. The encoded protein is CASSQPKAHSRNYG. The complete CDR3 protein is CASSQPKAHSRNYGYTF.

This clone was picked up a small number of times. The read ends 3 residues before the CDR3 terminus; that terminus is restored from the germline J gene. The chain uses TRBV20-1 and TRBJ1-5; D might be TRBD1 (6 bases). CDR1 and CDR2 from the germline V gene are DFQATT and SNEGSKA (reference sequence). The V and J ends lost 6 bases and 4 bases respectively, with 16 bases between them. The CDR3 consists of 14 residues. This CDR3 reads CSAPRTEDNQPQHF. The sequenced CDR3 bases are TGCAGTGCACCGCGGACAGAAGATAATCAGCCC.

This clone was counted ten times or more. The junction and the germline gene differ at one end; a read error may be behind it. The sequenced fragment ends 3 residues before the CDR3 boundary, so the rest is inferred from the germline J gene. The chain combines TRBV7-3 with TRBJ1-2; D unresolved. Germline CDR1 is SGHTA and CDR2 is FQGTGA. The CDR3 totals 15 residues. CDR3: CASSLSPNTVDGYTF. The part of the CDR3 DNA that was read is TGTGCCAGCAGTTTAAGCCCGAATACTGTGGATGGC. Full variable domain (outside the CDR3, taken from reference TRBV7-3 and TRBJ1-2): GAGVSQTPSNKVTEKGKYVELRCDPISGHTALYWYRQSLGQGPEFLIYFQGTGAADDSGLPNDRFFAVRPEGSVSTLKIQRTERGDSAVYLCASSLSPNTVDGYTFGSGTRLTVV.

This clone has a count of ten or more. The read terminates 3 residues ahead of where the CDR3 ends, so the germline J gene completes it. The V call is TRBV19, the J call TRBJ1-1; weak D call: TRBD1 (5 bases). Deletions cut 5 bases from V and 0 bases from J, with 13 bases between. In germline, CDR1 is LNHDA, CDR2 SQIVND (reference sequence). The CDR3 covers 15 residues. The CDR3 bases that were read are TGTGCCAGTAGTTTAACAGGTTTAATGAACACTGAA. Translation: CASSLTGLMNTE. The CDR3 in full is CASSLTGLMNTEAFF.

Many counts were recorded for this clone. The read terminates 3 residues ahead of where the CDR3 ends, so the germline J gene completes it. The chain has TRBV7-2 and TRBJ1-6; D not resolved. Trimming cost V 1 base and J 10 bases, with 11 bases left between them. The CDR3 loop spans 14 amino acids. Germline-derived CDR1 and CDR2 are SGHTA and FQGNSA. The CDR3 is CASSLVTEGSPLHF. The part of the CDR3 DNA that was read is TGTGCCAGCAGCTTAGTCACAGAAGGATCACCC.

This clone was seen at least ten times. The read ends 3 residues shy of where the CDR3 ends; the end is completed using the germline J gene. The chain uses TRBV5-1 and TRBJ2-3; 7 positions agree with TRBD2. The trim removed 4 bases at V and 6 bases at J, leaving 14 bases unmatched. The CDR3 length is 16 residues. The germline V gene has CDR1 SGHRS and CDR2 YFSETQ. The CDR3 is CASSLGPVGRGDTQYF. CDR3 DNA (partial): TGCGCCAGCAGCCTAGGACCCGTGGGGCGGGGGGATACG. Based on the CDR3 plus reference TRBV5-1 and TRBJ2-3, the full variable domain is KAGVTQTPRYLIKTRGQQVTLSCSPISGHRSVSWYQQTPGQGLQFLFEYFSETQRNKGNFPGRFSGRQFSNSRSEMNVSTLELGDSALYLCASSLGPVGRGDTQYFGPGTRLTVL.

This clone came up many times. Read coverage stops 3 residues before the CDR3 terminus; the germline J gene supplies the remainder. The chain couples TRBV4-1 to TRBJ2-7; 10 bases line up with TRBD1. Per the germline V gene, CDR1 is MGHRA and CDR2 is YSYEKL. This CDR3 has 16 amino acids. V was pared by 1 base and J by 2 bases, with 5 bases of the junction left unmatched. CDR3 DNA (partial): TGCGCCAGCAGCCAAGGTCCCGGGACAGGGGCCTACGAG. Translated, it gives CASSQGPGTGAYE. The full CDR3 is CASSQGPGTGAYEQYF.

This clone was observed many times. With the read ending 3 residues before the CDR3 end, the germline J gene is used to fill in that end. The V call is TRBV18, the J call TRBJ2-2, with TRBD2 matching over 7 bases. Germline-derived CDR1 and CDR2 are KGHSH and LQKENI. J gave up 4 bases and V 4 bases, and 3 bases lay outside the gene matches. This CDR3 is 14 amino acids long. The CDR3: CASSLTSFTGELFF. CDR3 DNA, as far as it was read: TGTGCCAGCTCACTGACTAGCTTCACCGGGGAG.

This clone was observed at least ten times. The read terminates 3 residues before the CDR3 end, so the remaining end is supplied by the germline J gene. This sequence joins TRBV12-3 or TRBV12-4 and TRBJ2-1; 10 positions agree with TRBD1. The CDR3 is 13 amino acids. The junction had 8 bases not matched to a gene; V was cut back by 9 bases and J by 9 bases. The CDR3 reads CASAGQGMSEQFF. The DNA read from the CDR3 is TGTGCCAGTGCGGGACAGGGGATGTCTGAG.

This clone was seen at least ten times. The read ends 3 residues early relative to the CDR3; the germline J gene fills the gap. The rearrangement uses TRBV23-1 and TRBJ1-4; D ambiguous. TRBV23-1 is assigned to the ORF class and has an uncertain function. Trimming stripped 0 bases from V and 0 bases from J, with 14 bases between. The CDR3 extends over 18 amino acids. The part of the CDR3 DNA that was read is TGCGCCAGCAGTCAATCGACCGCCAAGGGCGCAACTAATGAAAAA. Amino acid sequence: CASSQSTAKGATNEK. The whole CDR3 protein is CASSQSTAKGATNEKLFF.

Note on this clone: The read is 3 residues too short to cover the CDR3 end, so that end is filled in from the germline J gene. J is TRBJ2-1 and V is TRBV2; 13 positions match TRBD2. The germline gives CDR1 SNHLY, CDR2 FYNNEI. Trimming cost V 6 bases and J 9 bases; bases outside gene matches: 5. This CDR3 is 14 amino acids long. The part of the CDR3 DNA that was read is TGTGCCAGCAGGGGGACTAGCGGGAAGGGTGAG. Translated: CASRGTSGKGE. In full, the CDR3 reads CASRGTSGKGEQFF. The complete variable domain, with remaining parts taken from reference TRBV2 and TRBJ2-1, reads EPEVTQTPSHQVTQMGQEVILRCVPISNHLYFYWYRQILGQKVEFLVSFYNNEISEKSEIFDDQFSVERPDGSNFTLKIRSTKLEDSAMYFCASRGTSGKGEQFFGPGTRLTVL.

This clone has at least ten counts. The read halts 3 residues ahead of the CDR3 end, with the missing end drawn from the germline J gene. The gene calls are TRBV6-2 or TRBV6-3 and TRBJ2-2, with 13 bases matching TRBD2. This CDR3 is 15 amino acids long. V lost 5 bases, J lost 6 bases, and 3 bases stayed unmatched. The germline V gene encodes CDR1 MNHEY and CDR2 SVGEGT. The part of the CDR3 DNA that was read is TGTGCCAGCAGTAGACTAGCGGGAGGAGCCGGGGAG. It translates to CASSRLAGGAGE. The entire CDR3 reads CASSRLAGGAGELFF.

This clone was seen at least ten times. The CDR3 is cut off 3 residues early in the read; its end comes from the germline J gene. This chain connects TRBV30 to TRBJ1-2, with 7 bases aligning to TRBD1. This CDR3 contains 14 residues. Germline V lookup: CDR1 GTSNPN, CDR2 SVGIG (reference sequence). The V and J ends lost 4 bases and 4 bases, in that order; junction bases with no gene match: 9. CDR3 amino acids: CAWTLIGGGYGYTF. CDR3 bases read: TGTGCCTGGACTCTTATAGGGGGCGGCTATGGC.

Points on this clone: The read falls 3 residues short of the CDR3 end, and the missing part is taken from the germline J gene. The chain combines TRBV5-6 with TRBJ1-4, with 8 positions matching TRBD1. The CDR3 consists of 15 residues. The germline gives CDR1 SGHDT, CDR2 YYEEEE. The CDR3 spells CASSARQGWNSPLFF. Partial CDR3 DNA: TGTGCCAGCAGCGCTCGACAGGGGTGGAATTCACCA.

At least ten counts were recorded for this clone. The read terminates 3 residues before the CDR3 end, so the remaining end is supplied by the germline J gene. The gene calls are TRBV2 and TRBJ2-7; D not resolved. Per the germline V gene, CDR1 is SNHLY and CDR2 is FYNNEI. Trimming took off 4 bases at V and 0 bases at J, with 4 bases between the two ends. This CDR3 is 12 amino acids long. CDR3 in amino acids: CASSAPSYEQYF. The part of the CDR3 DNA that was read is TGTGCCAGCAGTGCTCCCTCCTACGAG.

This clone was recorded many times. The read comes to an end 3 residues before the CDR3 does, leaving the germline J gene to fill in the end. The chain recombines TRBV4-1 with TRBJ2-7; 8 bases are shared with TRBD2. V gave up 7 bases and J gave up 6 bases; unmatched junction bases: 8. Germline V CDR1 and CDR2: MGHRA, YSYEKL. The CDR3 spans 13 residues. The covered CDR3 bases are TGCGCCAGCACCTCCAAGAGCGGGGGCGAG. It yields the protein CASTSKSGGE. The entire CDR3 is CASTSKSGGEQYF.

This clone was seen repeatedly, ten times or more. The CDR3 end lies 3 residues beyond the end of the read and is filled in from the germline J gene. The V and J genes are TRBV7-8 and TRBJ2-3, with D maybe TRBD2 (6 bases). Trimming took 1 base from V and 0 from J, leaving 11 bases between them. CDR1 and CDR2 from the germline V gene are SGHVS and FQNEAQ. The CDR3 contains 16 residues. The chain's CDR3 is CASSLGLGLSTDTQYF. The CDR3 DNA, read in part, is TGTGCCAGCAGCTTAGGCCTTGGACTAAGCACAGATACG.

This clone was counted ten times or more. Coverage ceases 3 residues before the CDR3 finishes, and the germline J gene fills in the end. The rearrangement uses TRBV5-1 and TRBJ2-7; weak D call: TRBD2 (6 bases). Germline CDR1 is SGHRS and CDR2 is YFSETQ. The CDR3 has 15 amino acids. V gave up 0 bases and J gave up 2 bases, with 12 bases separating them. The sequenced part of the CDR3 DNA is TGCGCCAGCAGCTTGGGGTTAGCGGTCACCTACGAG. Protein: CASSLGLAVTYE. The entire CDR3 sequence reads CASSLGLAVTYEQYF. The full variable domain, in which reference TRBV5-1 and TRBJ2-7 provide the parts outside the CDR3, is KAGVTQTPRYLIKTRGQQVTLSCSPISGHRSVSWYQQTPGQGLQFLFEYFSETQRNKGNFPGRFSGRQFSNSRSEMNVSTLELGDSALYLCASSLGLAVTYEQYFGPGTRLTVT.

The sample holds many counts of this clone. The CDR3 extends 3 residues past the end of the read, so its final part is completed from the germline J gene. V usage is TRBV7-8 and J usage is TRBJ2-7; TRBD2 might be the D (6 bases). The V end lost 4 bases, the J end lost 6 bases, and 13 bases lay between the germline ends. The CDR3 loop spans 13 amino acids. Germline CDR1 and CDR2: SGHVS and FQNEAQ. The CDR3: CASSSALEGEQYF. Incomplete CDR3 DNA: TGTGCCAGCAGCTCGGCTCTGGAGGGCGAG.